This TCR beta chain is drawn from a study of shared clonotypes between healthy human individuals. On the study more broadly: Per donor, CD8 memory used one plate, CD8 naive used two, CD4 memory used three and CD4 naive used three.

Using immunoSEQ multiplex PCR, the repertoire was profiled, and TCRdb retains in-frame clones only, with some absent. The sample includes around 1.4 million clones, 98% seen only once; the top ten take roughly 0.36%. Trimming took off 5 bases at V and 9 bases at J, with 17 bases between the two ends. Germline CDR1 reads SGHAT; CDR2 reads FQNNGV. The CDR3 runs 14 residues. The chain combines TRBV11-2 with TRBJ2-1; the D gene is possibly TRBD1 (5 bases). The sequence derives from a man younger than 40 in good health. Material: naive CD4+ T cells sorted from blood. Sample subset: CD45RA+ positively selected. The CDR3 protein is CASSRNSGFTEQFF. The CDR3 DNA reads as TGTGCCAGCAGCCGAAACTCAGGGTTTACTGAGCAGTTCTTC.